This TCR beta chain was captured in a study of control samples from healthy donors and cancer patients. In germline, CDR1 is SGHRS, CDR2 YFSETQ. Losses at the gene ends were 4 bases for V and 10 bases for J; bases not matched to a gene: 17. The CDR3 consists of 16 residues. Sequencing used immunoSEQ multiplex PCR; TCRdb keeps in-frame clones, though not all of them. Here the sample spans about 76,000 clones, about nine tenths being singletons. The sequenced sample consisted of PBMCs. The receptor's source is a woman in her fifties or sixties with colorectal cancer. The V gene is TRBV5-1, the J gene TRBJ2-1, with 7 bases that match TRBD1. For the CDR3, the DNA is TGCGCCAGCAGCGATGAGCGACAGGGTAGAAGTAGCGAGCAGTTCTTC. Amino acid sequence: CASSDERQGRSSEQFF. Based on the CDR3 plus reference TRBV5-1 and TRBJ2-1, the full variable domain is KAGVTQTPRYLIKTRGQQVTLSCSPISGHRSVSWYQQTPGQGLQFLFEYFSETQRNKGNFPGRFSGRQFSNSRSEMNVSTLELGDSALYLCASSDERQGRSSEQFFGPGTRLTVL.